One and the same sample provided the 21 T cell receptor beta chains below, sequenced in a study of T-cell memory formation after mild COVID-19. TCRdb passed the 5' RACE reads through MiXCR, listing each CDR3 protein once. The sample has approximately 150,000 distinct CDR3 sequences, about 6.1% seen once. The sequenced sample was PBMCs or a T cell subset sorted from them (not recorded which). These receptors came from an adult woman who had mild COVID-19 (a few samples of this study predate the infection). Cell type and time point are not known.

The gene calls are TRBV19 and TRBJ1-2; no clear D gene. This CDR3 has 12 amino acids. Trimming removed 3 bases at V and 4 bases at J, with 6 bases between. CDR1 is LNHDA, CDR2 SQIVND, per germline (reference sequence). In nucleotides, the CDR3 is TGTGCCAGTAGTATCGCAGGCTATGGCTACACCTTC. As protein: CASSIAGYGYTF. The variable domain in full, with the rest retrieved from reference TRBV19 and TRBJ1-2, is DGGITQSPKYLFRKEGQNVTLSCEQNLNHDAMYWYRQDPGQGLRLIYYSQIVNDFQKGDIAEGYSVSREKKESFPLTVTSAQKNPTAFYLCASSIAGYGYTFGSGTRLTVV.

There are a few counts of this clonotype. The V gene is TRBV12-3 or TRBV12-4, the J gene TRBJ1-1; D is perhaps TRBD1 (5 bases). The CDR3 has 13 amino acids. Between the trimmed V and J ends, which lost 8 bases and 4 bases, there was a span of 14 bases. The CDR3 loop reads CASESQAFTEAFF. In DNA, the CDR3 is TGTGCCAGCGAGTCACAGGCCTTCACTGAAGCTTTCTTT.

The chain uses TRBV29-1 and TRBJ2-2; TRBD2 matches at 8 bases. CDR1 and CDR2 from the germline V gene are SQVTM and ANQGSEA. The CDR3 covers 13 residues. Trimming at V came to 7 bases and at J to 5 bases, leaving 6 bases not matched to a gene. The CDR3 spells CSGSGSRTGELFF. The CDR3, as DNA: TGCAGCGGCAGCGGGAGTCGGACCGGGGAGCTGTTTTTT.

This clonotype was detected ten times or more. This sequence joins TRBV18 and TRBJ2-3; no reliable D call. Germline CDR1 reads KGHSH; CDR2 reads LQKENI. Trimming left V 2 bases short and J 4 bases short, with 7 bases between. CDR3 length: 13 amino acids. DNA of the CDR3: TGTGCCAGCTCACCAGGGGTTTCAGATACGCAGTATTTT. It encodes CASSPGVSDTQYF. Full variable domain (missing parts from reference TRBV18 and TRBJ2-3): NAGVMQNPRHLVRRRGQEARLRCSPMKGHSHVYWYRQLPEEGLKFMVYLQKENIIDESGMPKERFSAEFPKEGPSILRIQQVVRGDSAAYFCASSPGVSDTQYFGPGTRLTVL.

The rearrangement joins TRBV5-1 to TRBJ2-1; 7 bases match TRBD1. The CDR3 has 15 amino acids. Germline V lookup: CDR1 SGHRS, CDR2 YFSETQ. The V gene end was trimmed by 2 bases and the J gene end by 3 bases; junction bases not matched to a gene: 5. CDR3 in DNA: TGCGCCAGCAGCTTCGAACAGGGGCACTACAATGAGCAGTTCTTC. Residues: CASSFEQGHYNEQFF.

The table lists this clonotype with a few counts. The chain has TRBV4-2 and TRBJ1-5; D possibly corresponds to TRBD1 (6 bases). The germline gives CDR1 LGHNA, CDR2 YNFKEQ. The CDR3 covers 15 residues. Trimming shortened V by 4 bases and J by 1 base, and 11 bases separated the two germline ends. CDR3 bases: TGTGCCAGCAGCCCGGGGGGGGCAAGCAATCAGCCCCAGCATTTT. The encoded protein is CASSPGGASNQPQHF.

The chain has TRBV29-1 and TRBJ2-5, with no clear D. Trimming cost V 3 bases and J 5 bases, with 22 bases left between them. There are 16 residues in the CDR3. Germline V gene sequence: CDR1 SQVTM, CDR2 ANQGSEA. The CDR3 here is CSVDGRFSPFEETQYF. CDR3 in DNA: TGCAGCGTTGATGGAAGATTTTCCCCATTTGAGGAGACCCAGTACTTC.

In this sample, this clonotype turned up once. This chain connects TRBV3-1 to TRBJ2-7, with 8 bases fitting TRBD2. Germline V gene data show CDR1 as LGHDT and CDR2 as YNNKEL (reference sequence). The CDR3 spans 13 residues. The junction had 3 bases not matched to a gene; V was cut back by 1 base and J by 7 bases. The CDR3 region is CASSQVVAGEQYF. As DNA, the CDR3 is TGTGCCAGCAGCCAAGTAGTAGCGGGGGAGCAGTACTTC.

This clonotype was picked up a small number of times. This chain connects TRBV20-1 to TRBJ2-7, with D perhaps matching TRBD2 (5 bases). The V end lost 2 bases, the J end lost 0 bases, and 11 bases lay between the germline ends. CDR1 is DFQATT, CDR2 SNEGSKA, per germline (reference sequence). The CDR3 covers 14 residues. CDR3 sequence (DNA): TGCAGTGCTAGACTGCCGGGGAACTCCTACGAGCAGTACTTC. This gives the protein CSARLPGNSYEQYF.

This clonotype was counted ten times or more. V usage is TRBV7-9 and J usage is TRBJ2-7, with D possibly TRBD1 on 6 matching bases. The V gene lost 2 bases and the J gene lost 0 bases, with 11 bases spanning the gap. Germline lookup yields CDR1 SEHNR and CDR2 FQNEAQ (reference sequence). The CDR3 is 15 amino acids. In nucleotides, the CDR3 is TGTGCCAGCAGCTTAAGGGGGACGGTCTCCTACGAGCAGTACTTC. Its protein is CASSLRGTVSYEQYF.

The chain links TRBV11-2 to TRBJ2-2; 9 bases map to TRBD2. The CDR3 covers 16 residues. V lost 5 bases to trimming and J lost 2 bases; unmatched junction nucleotides: 6. Germline values: CDR1 SGHAT, CDR2 FQNNGV. The CDR3 sequence is CASSHPSGINTGELFF. CDR3 DNA sequence: TGTGCCAGCAGCCATCCTAGCGGGATTAACACCGGGGAGCTGTTTTTT.

This clonotype is classed as medium-sized. V gene TRBV5-5 combines with J gene TRBJ2-1, with D unclear. Germline V gene sequence: CDR1 SGHKS, CDR2 YYEKEE (reference sequence). Trimming left V 1 base short and J 9 bases short, with 11 bases between. The CDR3 sequence is 13 residues long. CDR3 loop: CASSLPTSGEQFF. The CDR3 nucleotides are TGTGCCAGCAGCTTGCCCACCTCGGGTGAGCAGTTCTTC.

This chain uses TRBV10-3 with TRBJ2-3, with TRBD1 identical over 7 bases. CDR1 is ENHRY and CDR2 is SYGVKD in the germline V gene. This CDR3 contains 17 residues. Germline trimming cut 4 bases from V and 2 bases from J; bases unmatched to any gene: 12. CDR3 amino acids: CAISGATPTGVTDTQYF. The CDR3 nucleotides are TGTGCCATCAGTGGGGCCACCCCCACAGGGGTCACAGATACGCAGTATTTT.

This clonotype occurred many times. The V call is TRBV5-1, the J call TRBJ1-1, with D tentatively TRBD1 (5 bases). The V end was cut by 1 base, the J end by 3 bases, with 13 bases between. The germline gives CDR1 SGHRS, CDR2 YFSETQ. This CDR3 has 15 residues. CDR3 protein: CASSLSSPGDTEAFF. In nucleotides, the CDR3 is TGCGCCAGCAGCTTGAGCAGTCCGGGGGACACTGAAGCTTTCTTT. Looking up the rest from reference TRBV5-1 and TRBJ1-1 gives the full variable domain: KAGVTQTPRYLIKTRGQQVTLSCSPISGHRSVSWYQQTPGQGLQFLFEYFSETQRNKGNFPGRFSGRQFSNSRSEMNVSTLELGDSALYLCASSLSSPGDTEAFFGQGTRLTVV.

V usage is TRBV28 and J usage is TRBJ2-7; weak D call: TRBD1 (6 bases). V lost 1 base, J lost 4 bases, and 11 bases lay in between. Germline CDR1 is MDHEN and CDR2 is SYDVKM. The CDR3 is 14 amino acids. As DNA, the CDR3 is TGTGCCAGCAGTTTATCCACAGGGCAGTACGAGCAGTACTTC. It specifies CASSLSTGQYEQYF.

There are a few counts of this clonotype. The gene calls are TRBV29-1 and TRBJ2-5, with a possible D match to TRBD1 (6 bases). CDR3 size: 13 residues. Germline CDR1 and CDR2: SQVTM and ANQGSEA. V lost 4 bases, J lost 0 bases, and 9 bases lay in between. DNA of the CDR3: TGCAGCGTTGCCACAGGGTACCAAGAGACCCAGTACTTC. The encoded protein is CSVATGYQETQYF.

This chain links TRBV6-5 with TRBJ2-3, with D perhaps matching TRBD1 (5 bases). Germline assignment: CDR1 MNHEY and CDR2 SVGAGI. Trimming stripped 2 bases from V and 6 bases from J, with 18 bases between. There are 16 residues in the CDR3. The CDR3 bases are TGTGCCAGCAGTTACCGCAGGGTTGGGCACAGTGATACGCAGTATTTT. Its protein is CASSYRRVGHSDTQYF.

In this sample, this clonotype turned up many times. V usage is TRBV10-3 and J usage is TRBJ2-7; 8 nucleotides agree with TRBD1. Germline V gives CDR1 ENHRY, CDR2 SYGVKD. CDR3 length: 14 residues. Unmatched junction bases numbered 3, after V lost 4 bases and J lost 1 base. CDR3 protein: CAISGWDRSYEQYF. The CDR3 DNA sequence: TGTGCCATCAGTGGGTGGGACAGGTCCTACGAGCAGTACTTC.

This clonotype was recorded at least ten times. The chain recombines TRBV7-2 with TRBJ1-5, with D unresolved. The CDR3 consists of 13 residues. The germline CDR1 and CDR2 sequences are SGHTA and FQGNSA. The germline V and J ends were trimmed by 3 bases and 1 base, with 4 bases remaining between them. The CDR3, as DNA: TGTGCCAGCAGCTTCGGGAGCAATCAGCCCCAGCATTTT. It is translated as CASSFGSNQPQHF. Supplemented by reference TRBV7-2 and TRBJ1-5, the full variable domain reads GAGVSQSPSNKVTEKGKDVELRCDPISGHTALYWYRQSLGQGLEFLIYFQGNSAPDKSGLPSDRFSAERTGGSVSTLTIQRTQQEDSAVYLCASSFGSNQPQHFGDGTRLSIL.

This clonotype was detected ten times or more. The V and J genes are TRBV20-1 and TRBJ1-6; no clear D. The CDR3 spans 9 residues. Deletions cut 6 bases from V and 9 bases from J, with 3 bases between. Germline assignment: CDR1 DFQATT and CDR2 SNEGSKA (reference sequence). The CDR3 DNA follows: TGCAGTGCGAGTTCACCCCTCCACTTT. Its protein is CSASSPLHF.

J is TRBJ2-1 and V is TRBV2; D remains unclear. The V and J ends lost 3 bases and 7 bases respectively, with 10 bases between them. Germline V gene sequence: CDR1 SNHLY, CDR2 FYNNEI. The CDR3 is made up of 13 amino acids. In DNA, the CDR3 is TGTGCCAGCAGTGATATAGTCGAGAATGAGCAGTTCTTC. Translation: CASSDIVENEQFF.